This T cell receptor (beta chain) was found in a study of T cell responses to AZD1222 COVID-19 vaccine. Trimming at V came to 1 base and at J to 11 bases, leaving 13 bases not matched to a gene. Germline assignment: CDR1 MNHNS and CDR2 SASEGT. The CDR3 runs to 17 residues. Some clones are missing from TCRdb's copy, which holds only in-frame ones; the method was immunoSEQ multiplex PCR. The data hold approximately 120,000 clones, with 88% observed a single time. The specimen was peripheral blood, collected on day 0 of MenACWY control vaccination. The chain is built from TRBV6-1 and TRBJ1-6, with 8 bases identical to TRBD1. The TCR comes from an adult in good health. The CDR3 sequence is CASSEVWTGQSLAPLHF. The CDR3 DNA reads TGTGCCAGCAGTGAAGTTTGGACAGGGCAATCTCTTGCACCCCTCCACTTT.